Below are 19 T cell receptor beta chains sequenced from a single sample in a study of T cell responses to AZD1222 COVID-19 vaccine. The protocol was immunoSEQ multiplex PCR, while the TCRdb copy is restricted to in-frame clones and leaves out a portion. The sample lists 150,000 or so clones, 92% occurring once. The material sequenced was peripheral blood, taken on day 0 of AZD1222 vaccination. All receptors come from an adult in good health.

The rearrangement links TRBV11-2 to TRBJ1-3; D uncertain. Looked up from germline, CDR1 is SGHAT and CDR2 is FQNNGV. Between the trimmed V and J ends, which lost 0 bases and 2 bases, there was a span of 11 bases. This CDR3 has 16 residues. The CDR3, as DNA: TGTGCCAGCAGCTTAGATGTTGGGAATCCTGGAAACACCATATATTTT. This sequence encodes CASSLDVGNPGNTIYF.

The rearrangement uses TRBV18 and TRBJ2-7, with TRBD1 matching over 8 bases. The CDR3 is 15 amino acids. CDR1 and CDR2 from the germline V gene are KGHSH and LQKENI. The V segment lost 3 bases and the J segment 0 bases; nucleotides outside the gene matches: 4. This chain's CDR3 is CASSPGQANSYEQYF. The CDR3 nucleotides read TGTGCCAGCTCACCGGGACAGGCGAACTCCTACGAGCAGTACTTC.

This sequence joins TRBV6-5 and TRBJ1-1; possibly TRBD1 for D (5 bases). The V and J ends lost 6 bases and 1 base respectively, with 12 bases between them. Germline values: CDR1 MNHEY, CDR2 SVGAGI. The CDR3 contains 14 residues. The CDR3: CASREGRRNTEAFF. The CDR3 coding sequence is TGTGCCAGCAGAGAGGGACGAAGGAACACTGAAGCTTTCTTT.

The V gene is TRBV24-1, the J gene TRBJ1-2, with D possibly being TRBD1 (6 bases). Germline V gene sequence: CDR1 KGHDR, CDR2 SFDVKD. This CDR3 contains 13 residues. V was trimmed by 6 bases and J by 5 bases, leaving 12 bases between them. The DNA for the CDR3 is TGTGCCACCAGTCGTCGCACAGGGTATGGCTACACCTTC. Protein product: CATSRRTGYGYTF.

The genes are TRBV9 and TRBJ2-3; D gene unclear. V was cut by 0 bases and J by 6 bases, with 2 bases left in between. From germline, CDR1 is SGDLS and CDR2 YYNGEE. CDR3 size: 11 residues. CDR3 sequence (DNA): TGTGCCAGCAGCGTAGGCGATACGCAGTATTTT. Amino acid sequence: CASSVGDTQYF.

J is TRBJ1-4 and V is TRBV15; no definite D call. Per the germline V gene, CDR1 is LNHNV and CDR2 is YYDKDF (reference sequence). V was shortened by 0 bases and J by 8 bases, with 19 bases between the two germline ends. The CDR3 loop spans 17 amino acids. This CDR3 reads CATSRDPPSLSWEKLFF. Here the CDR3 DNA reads TGTGCCACCAGCAGAGATCCCCCCAGTCTATCTTGGGAAAAACTGTTTTTT.

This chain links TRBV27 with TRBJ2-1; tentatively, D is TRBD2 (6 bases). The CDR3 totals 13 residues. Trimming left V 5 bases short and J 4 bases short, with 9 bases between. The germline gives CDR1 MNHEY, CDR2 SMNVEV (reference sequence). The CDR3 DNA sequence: TGTGCCAGCAGTCCGGCGGGGTACAATGAGCAGTTCTTC. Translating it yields CASSPAGYNEQFF.

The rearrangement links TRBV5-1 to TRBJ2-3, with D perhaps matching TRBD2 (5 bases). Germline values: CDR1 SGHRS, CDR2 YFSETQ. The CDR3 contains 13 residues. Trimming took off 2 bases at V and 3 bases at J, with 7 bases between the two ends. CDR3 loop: CASSFGLTDTQYF. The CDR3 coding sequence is TGCGCCAGCAGCTTCGGACTGACAGATACGCAGTATTTT.

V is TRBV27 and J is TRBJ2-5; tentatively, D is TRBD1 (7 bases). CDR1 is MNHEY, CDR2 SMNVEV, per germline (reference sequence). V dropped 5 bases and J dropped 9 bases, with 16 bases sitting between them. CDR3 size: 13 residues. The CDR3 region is CASSAQGGGAQYF. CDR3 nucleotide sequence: TGTGCCAGCAGTGCCCAGGGGGGAGGAGCCCAGTACTTC.

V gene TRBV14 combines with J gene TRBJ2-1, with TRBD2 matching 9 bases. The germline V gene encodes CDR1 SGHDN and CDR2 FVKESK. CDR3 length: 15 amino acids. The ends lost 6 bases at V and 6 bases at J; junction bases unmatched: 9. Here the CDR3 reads CASSRAGGSRNEQFF. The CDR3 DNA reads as TGTGCCAGCAGTAGGGCGGGAGGGAGCCGCAATGAGCAGTTCTTC. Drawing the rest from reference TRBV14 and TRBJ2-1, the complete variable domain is EAGVTQFPSHSVIEKGQTVTLRCDPISGHDNLYWYRRVMGKEIKFLLHFVKESKQDESGMPNNRFLAERTGGTYSTLKVQPAELEDSGVYFCASSRAGGSRNEQFFGPGTRLTVL.

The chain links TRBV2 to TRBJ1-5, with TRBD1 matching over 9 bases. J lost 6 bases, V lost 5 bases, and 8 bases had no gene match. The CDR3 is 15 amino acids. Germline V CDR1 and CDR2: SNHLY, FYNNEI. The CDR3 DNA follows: TGTGCCAGCAGTTCGGACAGGGGTGTAGGTCAGCCCCAGCATTTT. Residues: CASSSDRGVGQPQHF.

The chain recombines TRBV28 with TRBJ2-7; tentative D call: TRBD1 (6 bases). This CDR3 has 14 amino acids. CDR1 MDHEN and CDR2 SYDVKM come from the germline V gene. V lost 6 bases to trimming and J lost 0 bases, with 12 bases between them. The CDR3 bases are TGTGCCAGCAGAACAGGGAGAGGCTCCTACGAGCAGTACTTC. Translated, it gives CASRTGRGSYEQYF.

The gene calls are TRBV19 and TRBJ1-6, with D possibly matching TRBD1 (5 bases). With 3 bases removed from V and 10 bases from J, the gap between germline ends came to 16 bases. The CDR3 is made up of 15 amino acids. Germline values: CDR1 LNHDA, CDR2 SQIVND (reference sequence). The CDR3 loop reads CASSIAGDRGSPLHF. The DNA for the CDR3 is TGTGCCAGTAGTATTGCTGGGGACCGCGGGTCACCCCTCCACTTT.

The CDR3 spells CASSHPLLRGPNEAFF. DNA of the CDR3: TGCGCCAGCAGCCACCCCCTCTTGAGGGGGCCAAATGAAGCTTTCTTT. The V gene is TRBV4-1, the J gene TRBJ1-1, with 7 bases identical to TRBD1. Germline CDR1 MGHRA, CDR2 YSYEKL. The CDR3 totals 16 residues. The junction had 14 bases not matched to a gene; V was cut back by 3 bases and J by 7 bases.

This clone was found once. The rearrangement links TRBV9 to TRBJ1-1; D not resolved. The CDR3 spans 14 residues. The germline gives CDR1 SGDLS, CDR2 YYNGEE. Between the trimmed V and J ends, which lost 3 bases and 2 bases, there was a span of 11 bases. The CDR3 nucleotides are TGTGCCAGCAGCGGCGTACAACATAACACTGAAGCTTTCTTT. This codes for CASSGVQHNTEAFF.

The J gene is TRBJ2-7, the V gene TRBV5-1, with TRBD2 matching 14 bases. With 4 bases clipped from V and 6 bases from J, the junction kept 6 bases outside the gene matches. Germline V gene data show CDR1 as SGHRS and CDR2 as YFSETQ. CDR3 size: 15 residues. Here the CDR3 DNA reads TGCGCCAGCAGCCTGGGACTAGCGGGAGTGTCCGAGCAGTACTTC. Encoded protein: CASSLGLAGVSEQYF.

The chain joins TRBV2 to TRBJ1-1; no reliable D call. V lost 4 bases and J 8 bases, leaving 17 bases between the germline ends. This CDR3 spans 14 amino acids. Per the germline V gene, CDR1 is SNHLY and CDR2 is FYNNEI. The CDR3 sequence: CASSVPLEGREAFF. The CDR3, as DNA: TGTGCCAGCAGTGTGCCCCTCGAGGGTAGGGAAGCTTTCTTT.

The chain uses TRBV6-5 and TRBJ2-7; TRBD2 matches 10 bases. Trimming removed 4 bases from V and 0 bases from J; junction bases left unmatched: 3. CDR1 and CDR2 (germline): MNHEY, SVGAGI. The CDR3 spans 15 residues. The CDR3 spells CASSFERGGSYEQYF. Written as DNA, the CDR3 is TGTGCCAGCAGTTTTGAGCGGGGGGGCTCCTACGAGCAGTACTTC.

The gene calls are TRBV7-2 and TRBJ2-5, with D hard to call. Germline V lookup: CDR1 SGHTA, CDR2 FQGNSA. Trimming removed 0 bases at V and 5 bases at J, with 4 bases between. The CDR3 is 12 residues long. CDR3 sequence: CASSLAGETQYF. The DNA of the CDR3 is TGTGCCAGCAGCTTAGCGGGGGAGACCCAGTACTTC.